This T cell receptor (beta chain) was captured by sequencing in a study of cytomegalovirus exposure and HLA in healthy donors. The PCR contained 60 Vbeta and 13 Jbeta primers. Clones were sequenced by immunoSEQ multiplex PCR, and TCRdb holds only the in-frame ones, with some missing. The sample shows 150,000 to 200,000 clones, 82% of them seen only once. V was clipped by 8 bases and J by 10 bases, with 15 bases between them. Germline V gene sequence: CDR1 MGHDK, CDR2 SYGVNS. There are 12 residues in the CDR3. Input material: PBMCs. This clonotype was sampled from a girl aged 2-15 years in good health and CMV-seropositive. The V and J genes are TRBV25-1 and TRBJ2-1; D is perhaps TRBD1 (5 bases). The chain's CDR3 is CASSEGRAEQFF. The CDR3 DNA follows: TGTGCCAGCTCTGAAGGCAGGGCGGAGCAGTTCTTC.